The rows below give T cell receptor beta chains drawn from one sample of a study of blood T cell repertoires in COVID-19. Repertoires were generated with immunoSEQ multiplex PCR, while TCRdb's copy carries only in-frame clones and drops some. The table has 150,000 to 200,000 clones, 88% seen once. Sequenced: PBMCs or T cells enriched from blood (not recorded which). These receptors were obtained from a woman between 18 and 29 years old who had recovered from COVID-19. The CDR3 runs from the conserved cysteine through the conserved F or W. Fields, in order: J gene, V gene, D gene, clone size, CDR3 DNA, CDR3 protein. D genes are given only for firm matches. Some rows mark clone size as missing; the rest say once, few, many or name a class of expanded clone.

J gene: TRBJ1-4; V gene: TRBV10-1; D gene: .; clone size: .; CDR3 DNA: TGCGCCAGCAGTGAGCCAAGACAGACTAATGAAAAACTGTTTTTT; CDR3 protein: CASSEPRQTNEKLFF
J gene: TRBJ1-1; V gene: TRBV30; D gene: TRBD1; clone size: .; CDR3 DNA: TGTGCCTGGGCCTTGCACAGGGGGCTTACTGAAGCTTTCTTT; CDR3 protein: CAWALHRGLTEAFF
J gene: TRBJ1-2; V gene: TRBV12-3/TRBV12-4; D gene: .; clone size: .; CDR3 DNA: TGTGCCAGCAGTTTTGGGCCCGTGTGGCTCACCTTC; CDR3 protein: CASSFGPVWLTF
J gene: TRBJ2-3; V gene: TRBV7-2; D gene: TRBD2; clone size: .; CDR3 DNA: TGTGCCAGCAGCTTACTTTTGAGTAGCGGGGCTGTAAGGACGCAGTATTTT; CDR3 protein: CASSLLLSSGAVRTQYF
J gene: TRBJ2-7; V gene: TRBV5-1; D gene: TRBD2; clone size: .; CDR3 DNA: TGCGCCAGCAGCTTGGCCGGTGGTAGCGGGAGCAGCCAGCAGTACTTC; CDR3 protein: CASSLAGGSGSSQQYF
J gene: TRBJ1-2; V gene: TRBV30; D gene: TRBD1; clone size: once; CDR3 DNA: TGTGCCTGGAGCGCTGGACAGGGAGGGGAAGGCTACACCTTC; CDR3 protein: CAWSAGQGGEGYTF
J gene: TRBJ1-2; V gene: TRBV7-8; D gene: .; clone size: .; CDR3 DNA: TGTGCCAGCAGCTTTGCCCCCGGGAACGGCTACACCTTC; CDR3 protein: CASSFAPGNGYTF
J gene: TRBJ2-5; V gene: TRBV11-2; D gene: TRBD1; clone size: .; CDR3 DNA: TGTGCCAGCAGCTTACGACAGGGGGCGCAGGAGACCCAGTACTTC; CDR3 protein: CASSLRQGAQETQYF
J gene: TRBJ1-6; V gene: TRBV5-1; D gene: .; clone size: .; CDR3 DNA: TGCGCCAGCAGCTTGGAGGCGGGGGGCAAAGGTTCACCCCTCCACTTT; CDR3 protein: CASSLEAGGKGSPLHF
J gene: TRBJ2-7; V gene: TRBV6-5; D gene: .; clone size: .; CDR3 DNA: TGTGCCAGCCGGAGGGACAGTCCCCCCTACGAGCAGTACTTC; CDR3 protein: CASRRDSPPYEQYF
J gene: TRBJ1-2; V gene: TRBV6-2/TRBV6-3; D gene: .; clone size: .; CDR3 DNA: TGTGCCAGCAGTTACTCTAGCGGGAGTATCGGTGGCTACACCTTC; CDR3 protein: CASSYSSGSIGGYTF
J gene: TRBJ2-5; V gene: TRBV20-1; D gene: TRBD2; clone size: .; CDR3 DNA: TGCAGTGCTAGTTTGGCGGGAGGAGGGGAGACCCAGTACTTC; CDR3 protein: CSASLAGGGETQYF
J gene: TRBJ1-4; V gene: TRBV4-3; D gene: TRBD1; clone size: few; CDR3 DNA: TGCGCCAGCAGCCAAGGTTACGGGACAGGGAATGAAAAACTGTTTTTT; CDR3 protein: CASSQGYGTGNEKLFF
J gene: TRBJ1-2; V gene: TRBV6-5; D gene: TRBD1; clone size: .; CDR3 DNA: TGTGCCAGCAGTTTAGGGGGCCTTGGCTACACCTTC; CDR3 protein: CASSLGGLGYTF
J gene: TRBJ2-4; V gene: TRBV9; D gene: .; clone size: .; CDR3 DNA: TGTGCCAGCAGCGCGGACATAGCCAAAAACATTCAGTACTTC; CDR3 protein: CASSADIAKNIQYF
J gene: TRBJ1-1; V gene: TRBV12-3/TRBV12-4; D gene: .; clone size: .; CDR3 DNA: TGTGCCAGCAGTGCAGGGTCCACTGAAGCTTTCTTT; CDR3 protein: CASSAGSTEAFF
J gene: TRBJ2-7; V gene: TRBV7-9; D gene: .; clone size: .; CDR3 DNA: TGTGCCAGCAGCTTAGGGACCGGGGTAGCGGAATCCTACGAGCAGTACTTC; CDR3 protein: CASSLGTGVAESYEQYF
J gene: TRBJ2-1; V gene: TRBV5-1; D gene: TRBD2; clone size: .; CDR3 DNA: TGCGCCAGCAGCTGGACTAGCGGAGGATACAATGAGCAGTTCTTC; CDR3 protein: CASSWTSGGYNEQFF
J gene: TRBJ2-3; V gene: TRBV29-1; D gene: .; clone size: .; CDR3 DNA: TGCAGCGTTGAAGGTGTAGGCGGGGGCACAGATACGCAGTATTTT; CDR3 protein: CSVEGVGGGTDTQYF
J gene: TRBJ2-2; V gene: TRBV10-2; D gene: .; clone size: once; CDR3 DNA: TGCGCCAGCAGTTCTATTGTAAGGGAGCTGTTTTTT; CDR3 protein: CASSSIVRELFF
J gene: TRBJ2-1; V gene: TRBV5-6; D gene: TRBD1; clone size: .; CDR3 DNA: TGTGCCAGCAGCTTGGTGACAGGGAATGAGCAGTTCTTC; CDR3 protein: CASSLVTGNEQFF
J gene: TRBJ2-3; V gene: TRBV10-3; D gene: TRBD1; clone size: .; CDR3 DNA: TGTGCCATCAGTCAACGGACAGGGGAAAAAGATACGCAGTATTTT; CDR3 protein: CAISQRTGEKDTQYF
J gene: TRBJ2-1; V gene: TRBV5-1; D gene: .; clone size: once; CDR3 DNA: TGCGCCAGCAGCCAGACAGGCGAATGGAATGAGCAGTTCTTC; CDR3 protein: CASSQTGEWNEQFF
J gene: TRBJ1-1; V gene: TRBV7-3; D gene: TRBD1; clone size: .; CDR3 DNA: TGTGCCAGCAGCAGGACAGGGGAAGAGGACACTGAAGCTTTCTTT; CDR3 protein: CASSRTGEEDTEAFF
J gene: TRBJ2-1; V gene: TRBV5-1; D gene: TRBD2; clone size: .; CDR3 DNA: TGCGCCAGCAGCTTACCCGAGACCGGGACTAGCGGGAGGTATGAGCAGTTCTTC; CDR3 protein: CASSLPETGTSGRYEQFF
J gene: TRBJ2-1; V gene: TRBV24-1; D gene: .; clone size: .; CDR3 DNA: TGTGCCACCAGTGAACCCACAGGGGGGGCTTACAATGAGCAGTTCTTC; CDR3 protein: CATSEPTGGAYNEQFF
J gene: TRBJ1-6; V gene: TRBV7-6; D gene: .; clone size: .; CDR3 DNA: TGTGCCAGGGGGGGGTCCCTCCACTTT; CDR3 protein: CARGGSLHF
J gene: TRBJ2-7; V gene: TRBV5-5; D gene: .; clone size: .; CDR3 DNA: TGTGCCAGCAGCTTAGGTGGGGCCAGAGACTACGAGCAGTACTTC; CDR3 protein: CASSLGGARDYEQYF
J gene: TRBJ1-1; V gene: TRBV28; D gene: TRBD1; clone size: .; CDR3 DNA: TGTGCCAGCAGTTTCCGGACAGGGGCACTCCCTATGAACACTGAAGCTTTCTTT; CDR3 protein: CASSFRTGALPMNTEAFF
J gene: TRBJ1-1; V gene: TRBV30; D gene: TRBD1; clone size: once; CDR3 DNA: TGTGCCTGGAGTGTTCTGACAGGGGTCACTGAAGCTTTCTTT; CDR3 protein: CAWSVLTGVTEAFF
J gene: TRBJ1-2; V gene: TRBV29-1; D gene: TRBD1; clone size: .; CDR3 DNA: TGCAGCGGTGGACTGGTGGACAGGGAGGATAATGGCTACACCTTC; CDR3 protein: CSGGLVDREDNGYTF
J gene: TRBJ1-1; V gene: TRBV4-1; D gene: TRBD1; clone size: .; CDR3 DNA: TGCGCCAGCAGCCAAGACCATCAGGACTTCGACAGGGGGCTCACTGAAGCTTTCTTT; CDR3 protein: CASSQDHQDFDRGLTEAFF
J gene: TRBJ1-4; V gene: TRBV5-8; D gene: TRBD1; clone size: .; CDR3 DNA: TGTGCCAGCAGCTTAGGGACAGCCCCCTCCGAAAAACTGTTTTTT; CDR3 protein: CASSLGTAPSEKLFF
J gene: TRBJ2-7; V gene: TRBV28; D gene: TRBD2; clone size: .; CDR3 DNA: TGTGCCAGCAGTCTGACTAGCGGCTGGACTTACGAGCAGTACTTC; CDR3 protein: CASSLTSGWTYEQYF
J gene: TRBJ1-1; V gene: TRBV29-1; D gene: .; clone size: .; CDR3 DNA: TGCAGCGTTGAAACGGGGGGACCTGAAGCTTTCTTT; CDR3 protein: CSVETGGPEAFF
J gene: TRBJ2-1; V gene: TRBV27; D gene: TRBD2; clone size: few; CDR3 DNA: TGTGCCAGCAGTCCGTCCTTGGCGGGGGGGCGTTCCTACAATGAGCAGTTCTTC; CDR3 protein: CASSPSLAGGRSYNEQFF
J gene: TRBJ2-7; V gene: TRBV7-9; D gene: TRBD2; clone size: .; CDR3 DNA: TGTGCCAGCAGCGGGCGCGGGGGGGCCCCCTACGAGCAGTACTTC; CDR3 protein: CASSGRGGAPYEQYF
J gene: TRBJ1-1; V gene: TRBV12-5; D gene: .; clone size: .; CDR3 DNA: TGTGCTAGTCGCGCCCCGAGCGGCACTGAAGCTTTCTTT; CDR3 protein: CASRAPSGTEAFF
J gene: TRBJ2-1; V gene: TRBV11-3; D gene: .; clone size: .; CDR3 DNA: TGTGCCAGCAGCTTAGAGGCCGGACTCGTCAATGAGCAGTTCTTC; CDR3 protein: CASSLEAGLVNEQFF
J gene: TRBJ2-7; V gene: TRBV3-1/TRBV3-2; D gene: TRBD1; clone size: .; CDR3 DNA: TGTGCCAGCAGCCAAGAGGCAGGGGGCTTCTACGAGCAGTACTTC; CDR3 protein: CASSQEAGGFYEQYF
J gene: TRBJ1-3; V gene: TRBV24-1; D gene: .; clone size: .; CDR3 DNA: TGTGCCACCAGTGATGCTACAGACTCTGGAAACACCATATATTTT; CDR3 protein: CATSDATDSGNTIYF
J gene: TRBJ2-5; V gene: TRBV7-2; D gene: TRBD2; clone size: once; CDR3 DNA: TGTGCCAGCAGCTTATGGGCGGCTAGCGGGACACAAGAGACCCAGTACTTC; CDR3 protein: CASSLWAASGTQETQYF
J gene: TRBJ2-3; V gene: TRBV19; D gene: TRBD1; clone size: .; CDR3 DNA: TGTGCCAGTAACGACAGGGGGAGAGTTGGCACAGATACGCAGTATTTT; CDR3 protein: CASNDRGRVGTDTQYF
J gene: TRBJ2-3; V gene: TRBV10-1; D gene: TRBD2; clone size: .; CDR3 DNA: TGCGCCAGCTCCCGGCTACCCGGGACTAGCGGGAGGGCCCAGCCAGATACGCAGTATTTT; CDR3 protein: CASSRLPGTSGRAQPDTQYF
J gene: TRBJ2-7; V gene: TRBV18; D gene: TRBD2; clone size: .; CDR3 DNA: TGTGCCAGCTCACCCACACTAGCGGGAGCCCACTCCTACGAGCAGTACTTC; CDR3 protein: CASSPTLAGAHSYEQYF
J gene: TRBJ1-1; V gene: TRBV11-2; D gene: .; clone size: once; CDR3 DNA: TGTGCCAGCAGCTCCTGGGACTACACTGAAGCTTTCTTT; CDR3 protein: CASSSWDYTEAFF
J gene: TRBJ2-7; V gene: TRBV20-1; D gene: TRBD2; clone size: few; CDR3 DNA: TGCAGTGCTAGTGAGACTAGCGGGGGCTTTACAAGGCGGCAGTACTTC; CDR3 protein: CSASETSGGFTRRQYF
J gene: TRBJ1-3; V gene: TRBV28; D gene: .; clone size: .; CDR3 DNA: TGTGCCAGCAGTCAGAGAACAGGGTCTACTGGAAACACCATATATTTT; CDR3 protein: CASSQRTGSTGNTIYF
J gene: TRBJ2-3; V gene: TRBV7-9; D gene: TRBD2; clone size: .; CDR3 DNA: TGTGCCAGCAGCCCGGGACTAGCGGGGGGAACAGATACGCAGTATTTT; CDR3 protein: CASSPGLAGGTDTQYF